A selection of T cell receptor beta chains follows, all from one sample in a study of CD8+CD57+ T cells in acquired aplastic anemia. TCRdb ran MiXCR on the reads and lists one entry per CDR3 protein. The repertoire holds about 160,000 distinct CDR3 sequences, with 40% to 60% as singletons. Sequenced material: sorted CD4+, CD8+, or CD8+CD57+ T cells (not recorded which) from PBMCs. The receptors originated from a human donor with aplastic anemia. The CDR3 runs from the conserved cysteine through the conserved F or W. D genes are given only for firm matches. Size tells how often a clone was seen (once, few, many) or the class of an expanded clone, and some rows leave it out.

CDR3 protein	CDR3 DNA	clone size	J gene	V gene	D gene
CSADRGPNSPLHF	TGCAGTGCTGACAGGGGGCCTAATTCACCCCTCCACTTT	.	TRBJ1-6	TRBV20-1	TRBD1
CASGTSMGELFF	TGTGCCAGCGGGACTAGCATGGGGGAGCTGTTTTTT	once	TRBJ2-2	TRBV6-6	TRBD2
CASSGGGLVGEQFF	TGTGCCAGCAGCGGGGGGGGTTTGGTCGGTGAGCAGTTCTTC	.	TRBJ2-1	TRBV7-8	TRBD2
CSLEGGVGYTF	TGCAGCCTTGAAGGGGGCGTAGGCTACACCTTC	.	TRBJ1-2	TRBV29-1	TRBD1
CASSDPGQGIGYTF	TGCGCCAGCAGTGATCCAGGACAGGGGATTGGCTACACCTTC	.	TRBJ1-2	TRBV10-1	TRBD1
CSARDLTPGQSWANYGYTF	TGCAGTGCTAGAGACCTTACTCCGGGACAGAGCTGGGCTAACTATGGCTACACCTTC	many	TRBJ1-2	TRBV20-1	TRBD1
CASSLAGPTDTQYF	TGCGCCAGCAGCTTGGCAGGGCCCACAGATACGCAGTATTTT	many	TRBJ2-3	TRBV5-1	.
CASSLEPLPPFF	TGTGCCAGCAGCTTAGAACCCCTACCCCCGTTCTTC	.	TRBJ2-1	TRBV7-9	.
CASSQGTGYNQPQHF	TGTGCCAGCAGCCAAGGGACAGGCTACAATCAGCCCCAGCATTTT	.	TRBJ1-5	TRBV7-9	TRBD1
CASSLGRDSPLHF	TGTGCCAGCAGCTTAGGACGAGATTCACCCCTCCACTTT	.	TRBJ1-6	TRBV5-6	.
CASSLSGPRNTEAFF	TGTGCCAGCAGTTTATCAGGGCCTCGGAACACTGAAGCTTTCTTT	many	TRBJ1-1	TRBV12-3/TRBV12-4	.